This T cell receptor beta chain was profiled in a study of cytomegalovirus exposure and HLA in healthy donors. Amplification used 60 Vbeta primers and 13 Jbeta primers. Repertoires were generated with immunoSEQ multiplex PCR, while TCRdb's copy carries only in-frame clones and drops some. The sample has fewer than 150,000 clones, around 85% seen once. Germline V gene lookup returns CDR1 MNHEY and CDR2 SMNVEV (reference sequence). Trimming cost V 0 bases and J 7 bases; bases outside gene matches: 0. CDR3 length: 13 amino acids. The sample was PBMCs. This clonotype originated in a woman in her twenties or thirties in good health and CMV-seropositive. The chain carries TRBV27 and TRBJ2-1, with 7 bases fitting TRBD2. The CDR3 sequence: CASSLSRGNEQFF. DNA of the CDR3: TGTGCCAGCAGTTTATCGCGGGGGAATGAGCAGTTCTTC.